This entry lists 21 T cell receptor beta chains sequenced from one sample in a study of post-analysis software for immune sequencing data. Antigens of these TCRs are unknown. Study-level findings and limits: Patients had higher frequencies than controls of about 5 TRBV segments, including TRBV5-6, TRBV5-1 and TRBV20-1.

The TCR beta cDNA libraries carried unique molecular identifiers. TCRdb re-called the PCR reads through MiXCR, storing one row per CDR3 protein. The sample includes 400,000 to 500,000 distinct CDR3 sequences, roughly 38% of them seen just once. Sequencing was carried out using blood. These receptors all come from a girl aged 2-10 years with multiple sclerosis.

This clonotype was recorded a few times. The rearrangement joins TRBV7-3 to TRBJ2-1; D call uncertain. This CDR3 is 12 amino acids long. The ends were cut back, 5 bases at V and 9 bases at J, with 11 bases in the middle. Germline assignment: CDR1 SGHTA and CDR2 FQGTGA. CDR3 residues: CASSPPGAEQFF. The CDR3 DNA reads TGTGCCAGCAGCCCCCCTGGCGCTGAGCAGTTCTTC. Based on the CDR3 plus reference TRBV7-3 and TRBJ2-1, the full variable domain is GAGVSQTPSNKVTEKGKYVELRCDPISGHTALYWYRQSLGQGPEFLIYFQGTGAADDSGLPNDRFFAVRPEGSVSTLKIQRTERGDSAVYLCASSPPGAEQFFGPGTRLTVL.

This clonotype was detected only a few times. The chain carries TRBV12-3 or TRBV12-4 and TRBJ1-1, with no clear D. This CDR3 region has 10 residues. The V end lost 2 bases, the J end lost 9 bases, and 4 bases lay between the germline ends. The CDR3 reads CASSLTQAFF. The CDR3 DNA is TGTGCCAGCAGTTTAACCCAAGCTTTCTTT.

The sample holds a few counts of this clonotype. In nucleotides, the CDR3 is TGCGCCAGCAGCTTGTCGGGACAGGGCTTTTCACCCCTCCACTTT. Protein sequence: CASSLSGQGFSPLHF. This chain joins TRBV5-1 and TRBJ1-6; 9 nucleotides agree with TRBD1. The CDR3 runs to 15 residues. Germline assignment: CDR1 SGHRS and CDR2 YFSETQ. After removal of 1 base from V and 9 bases from J, the junction contained 5 bases not matched to a gene. The full variable domain, rest sourced from reference TRBV5-1 and TRBJ1-6, is KAGVTQTPRYLIKTRGQQVTLSCSPISGHRSVSWYQQTPGQGLQFLFEYFSETQRNKGNFPGRFSGRQFSNSRSEMNVSTLELGDSALYLCASSLSGQGFSPLHFGNGTRLTVT.

The rearrangement joins TRBV6-7 to TRBJ2-1; D not certain. TRBV6-7 is placed among ORFs of uncertain function. The V and J ends lost 11 bases and 8 bases respectively, with 16 bases between them. The CDR3 has 12 amino acids. Here the CDR3 reads CARPGEFDEQFF. CDR3 bases: TGTGCCCGCCCCGGAGAGTTCGATGAGCAGTTCTTC.

In regard to this clonotype: This could be a read error, since a much larger clone is one nucleotide away. The rearrangement joins TRBV29-1 to TRBJ2-6; 7 positions match TRBD2. The CDR3 has 14 residues. The germline CDR1 and CDR2 sequences are SQVTM and ANQGSEA. CDR3: CSVVGGDGANALTF. The CDR3 coding sequence is TGCAGCGTTGTGGGAGGGGATGGGGCCAACGCCCTGACTTTC.

This clonotype was observed a few times. The V and J genes are TRBV12-3 or TRBV12-4 and TRBJ1-5; no clear D gene. V was pared by 7 bases and J by 5 bases, with 12 bases between. CDR3 size: 13 residues. The CDR3 reads CASNSGPDQPQHF. The CDR3, as DNA: TGTGCCAGCAACTCCGGGCCCGATCAGCCCCAGCATTTT.

This clonotype appeared a few times. J is TRBJ2-1 and V is TRBV5-1; 11 bases are a match to TRBD2. The germline gives CDR1 SGHRS, CDR2 YFSETQ. This CDR3 region has 18 residues. With 3 bases clipped from V and 0 bases from J, the junction kept 8 bases outside the gene matches. The CDR3 spells CASSSRLAGYSSYNEQFF. Here the CDR3 DNA reads TGCGCCAGCAGCTCAAGACTAGCGGGATACAGCTCCTACAATGAGCAGTTCTTC.

This clonotype appeared a few times. This chain joins TRBV10-3 and TRBJ2-7; 10 nucleotides line up with TRBD1. This CDR3 is 15 amino acids long. After removal of 3 bases from V and 4 bases from J, the junction contained 6 bases not matched to a gene. Germline CDR1 reads ENHRY; CDR2 reads SYGVKD. The CDR3 region has the DNA TGTGCCATCAGTGAACGGACAGGGGGAGGGTACGAGCAGTACTTC. This sequence encodes CAISERTGGGYEQYF.

This clonotype turned up a few times. V usage is TRBV20-1 and J usage is TRBJ2-1; D may be TRBD1 (6 bases). The CDR3 spans 11 residues. Germline-derived CDR1 and CDR2 are DFQATT and SNEGSKA (reference sequence). Trimming shortened V by 4 bases and J by 7 bases, and 8 bases separated the two germline ends. The chain's CDR3 is CSANRENEQFF. The CDR3 DNA follows: TGCAGTGCTAACAGGGAAAATGAGCAGTTCTTC.

This clonotype was picked up a small number of times. The chain has TRBV12-3 or TRBV12-4 and TRBJ2-4; D gene uncertain. CDR3 length equals 14 residues. V was cut by 2 bases and J by 9 bases, with 14 bases left in between. The CDR3 DNA sequence: TGTGCCAGCAGTTTAAGGTCCCCTTGGGGCATTCAGTACTTC. This sequence encodes CASSLRSPWGIQYF.

This chain uses TRBV4-3 with TRBJ1-1; D is uncertain. Germline V gene sequence: CDR1 LGHNA, CDR2 YSLEER. The V gene lost 1 base and the J gene lost 4 bases, with 13 bases spanning the gap. This CDR3 spans 15 amino acids. The DNA for the CDR3 is TGCGCCAGCAGCCAAGGCGAAGGGATTGCCACTGAAGCTTTCTTT. Translating gives CASSQGEGIATEAFF.

The chain links TRBV5-1 to TRBJ2-1, with 10 bases identical to TRBD2. V shed 0 bases and J 6 bases; nucleotides not matched to a gene: 6. Germline-derived CDR1 and CDR2 are SGHRS and YFSETQ. This CDR3 is 16 amino acids long. The chain's CDR3 is CASSLAGLAGANEQFF. For the CDR3, the DNA is TGCGCCAGCAGCTTGGCAGGGCTAGCGGGGGCCAATGAGCAGTTCTTC.

The V and J genes are TRBV20-1 and TRBJ1-2, with 10 bases aligning to TRBD1. Germline V gives CDR1 DFQATT, CDR2 SNEGSKA (reference sequence). This CDR3 has 15 amino acids. J gave up 8 bases and V 0 bases, and 9 bases lay outside the gene matches. The CDR3 here is CSAREGQGKIPGYTF. Written as DNA, the CDR3 is TGCAGTGCTAGAGAGGGACAGGGGAAAATTCCGGGCTACACCTTC.

V usage is TRBV20-1 and J usage is TRBJ2-5; D possibly corresponds to TRBD2 (6 bases). Trimming cost V 5 bases and J 3 bases, with 19 bases left between them. Germline loops: CDR1 DFQATT, CDR2 SNEGSKA (reference sequence). The CDR3 consists of 15 residues. CDR3 region: CSADGWTIGEETQYF. The CDR3 DNA reads as TGCAGTGCTGATGGATGGACTATCGGGGAAGAGACCCAGTACTTC.

The rearrangement joins TRBV29-1 to TRBJ1-1, with TRBD1 matching 9 bases. V was clipped by 6 bases and J by 5 bases; unmatched bases: 7. The CDR3 spans 13 residues. Germline V gene data show CDR1 as SQVTM and CDR2 as ANQGSEA. In nucleotides, the CDR3 is TGCAGCGTCGAGGGGACAGGGAAAACTGAAGCTTTCTTT. Residues: CSVEGTGKTEAFF.

The genes are TRBV6-1 and TRBJ2-7, with TRBD2 identical over 7 bases. This CDR3 is built from 13 residues. Germline V gene sequence: CDR1 MNHNS, CDR2 SASEGT. The V gene end was trimmed by 8 bases and the J gene end by 0 bases; junction bases not matched to a gene: 4. The CDR3 coding sequence is TGTGCCAGCGGCCTAGCGGCCTCCTACGAGCAGTACTTC. This encodes CASGLAASYEQYF.

The sample holds a few counts of this clonotype. This rearrangement joins TRBV30 to TRBJ2-3; TRBD2 matches 8 bases. The CDR3 contains 14 residues. J gave up 6 bases and V 0 bases, and 5 bases lay outside the gene matches. Germline CDR1 reads GTSNPN; CDR2 reads SVGIG (reference sequence). CDR3 residues: CAWSVTRLADTQYF. The CDR3 DNA sequence: TGTGCCTGGAGTGTAACCAGACTAGCGGATACGCAGTATTTT.

This clonotype was counted between two and nine times. The chain carries TRBV5-1 and TRBJ2-7; no clear D. CDR3 size: 14 residues. The germline V gene encodes CDR1 SGHRS and CDR2 YFSETQ. V dropped 1 base and J dropped 4 bases, with 12 bases sitting between them. CDR3 DNA sequence: TGCGCCAGCAGCTTGAATCCGGACGGATACGAGCAGTACTTC. It specifies CASSLNPDGYEQYF.

The V call is TRBV5-1, the J call TRBJ2-1, with a possible D match to TRBD2 (6 bases). Trimming took off 4 bases at V and 8 bases at J, with 19 bases between the two ends. This CDR3 has 15 amino acids. From germline, CDR1 is SGHRS and CDR2 YFSETQ. CDR3 amino acids: CASSRAGSPMDEQFF. Written as DNA, the CDR3 is TGCGCCAGCAGCAGGGCGGGGAGCCCAATGGATGAGCAGTTCTTC.

This clonotype appeared a few times. The chain links TRBV21-1 to TRBJ2-5; the table gives TRBD2 as D, unverified against the DNA. TRBV21-1 is classified as a pseudogene. CDR3 length: 17 amino acids. CDR3 region: CASSKDLKGLAGETQYF. In nucleotides, the CDR3 is TGTGCCAGCAGCAAAGACTTAAAGGGGCTAGCGGGAGAGACCCAGTACTTC.

Details on this clonotype: With a much larger clone just one base away, this may be a read error. V usage is TRBV6-5 and J usage is TRBJ2-5; possibly TRBD1 for D (5 bases). The J call may be faulty, since TRBJ2-7 better matches the DNA end. The CDR3 has 15 amino acids. Germline lookup yields CDR1 MNHEY and CDR2 SVGAGI. The CDR3 sequence: CASSYSGRKAREQYF. In nucleotides, the CDR3 is TGTGCCAGCAGTTACTCGGGGCGGAAAGCTCGCGAGCAGTACTTC.